The clone carrying this T cell receptor (beta chain) was found once. The sample comes from a study of blood T cell repertoires in COVID-19. Study as a whole: Whether acute or convalescent, the COVID-19 samples came from the United States, Italy and Spain. T cells, B-cell-depleted T cells, or PBMCs provided the cDNA or gDNA that served as material.

Original processing notes: From reference gene primer amplification, estimates of nucleated cell counts were derived. Profiling relied on immunoSEQ multiplex PCR, and the TCRdb table lists in-frame clones only, not all of them. That table is the source of V, J and clone size, and D and trimming were worked out from the DNA. The sample contains about 220,000 clones, 75% to 85% of which appear only once. Trimming left V 3 bases short and J 4 bases short, with 15 bases between. The CDR3 is 15 amino acids. CDR1 is DFQATT and CDR2 is SNEGSKA in the germline V gene (reference sequence). Source material: peripheral blood. The clonotype originates from a human donor in a cohort sampled during active COVID-19. The chain carries TRBV20-1 and TRBJ2-2, with TRBD2 as a possible D gene (6 bases). As DNA, the CDR3 is TGCAGTGCTAGTACGGGAGCGGCGGTCACCGGGGAGCTGTTTTTT. This translates into CSASTGAAVTGELFF.